This T cell receptor (beta chain) stems from a study of T cells after yellow fever vaccination. TCRdb fed the 5' RACE reads into MiXCR, producing one record per CDR3 protein. This repertoire shows about 580,000 distinct CDR3 sequences, roughly 17% found once; its top ten account for approximately 15%. The J segment lost 1 base and the V segment lost 2 bases, leaving 5 bases of the junction unmatched. CDR3 length equals 15 residues. Germline CDR1 is LNHDA and CDR2 is SQIVND (reference sequence). This clonotype was seen more than once but under ten times. The sequence was obtained from a man younger than 30 who received the YFV17D yellow fever vaccine. V and J are TRBV19 and TRBJ2-7, with 7 positions matching TRBD1. Sequenced material: PBMCs, taken 5 days after the first yellow fever vaccination. The CDR3 spells CASSIFRDSSYEQYF. The CDR3 nucleotides are TGTGCCAGTAGTATATTCCGGGACAGTTCCTACGAGCAGTACTTC. Full variable domain (rest looked up from reference TRBV19 and TRBJ2-7): DGGITQSPKYLFRKEGQNVTLSCEQNLNHDAMYWYRQDPGQGLRLIYYSQIVNDFQKGDIAEGYSVSREKKESFPLTVTSAQKNPTAFYLCASSIFRDSSYEQYFGPGTRLTVT.